A single sample gave rise to the 14 T cell receptor beta chains below, sequenced in a study of T cell changes during pregnancy in multiple sclerosis. Here immunoSEQ multiplex PCR was the method, and the copy in TCRdb shows in-frame clones only, minus some. The table has approximately 110,000 clones, approximately 89% seen once; the top ten hold about 3.5%. The specimen comprised peripheral blood, sampled after pregnancy. The receptor source for this set is a female donor with multiple sclerosis, enrolled in a pregnancy study.

The CDR3 nucleotides read TGCAGCGCAGGACAGGGCCTCACTGAAGCTTTCTTT. Its protein product is CSAGQGLTEAFF. The J gene is TRBJ1-1, the V gene TRBV29-1, with 8 bases identical to TRBD1. The CDR3 sequence is 12 residues long. Germline CDR1 reads SQVTM; CDR2 reads ANQGSEA. The ends lost 7 bases at V and 4 bases at J; junction bases unmatched: 5.

This clone was detected only once. CDR3 in DNA: TGTGCCAGCAGCATCCACCAGACACACGCGAACACCGGGGAGCTGTTTTTT. This translates into CASSIHQTHANTGELFF. This chain uses TRBV9 with TRBJ2-2; D is ambiguous. Trimming took off 4 bases at V and 0 bases at J, with 16 bases between the two ends. Per germline, CDR1 SGDLS and CDR2 YYNGEE. The CDR3 contains 17 residues.

The rearrangement links TRBV18 to TRBJ1-2, with D possibly being TRBD1 (6 bases). The V end was cut by 7 bases, the J end by 1 base, with 13 bases between. CDR1 and CDR2 from the germline V gene are KGHSH and LQKENI. The CDR3 is 14 residues long. CDR3 DNA sequence: TGTGCCAGCTTCCGGACAGTCGGTAACTATGGCTACACCTTC. As protein: CASFRTVGNYGYTF.

For the CDR3, the DNA is TGTGCCAGCAGCAGGGACAGGGGAGAGACCCAGTACTTC. It codes for CASSRDRGETQYF. J is TRBJ2-5 and V is TRBV7-2; 10 bases are shared with TRBD1. This CDR3 is built from 13 residues. Germline CDR1 SGHTA, CDR2 FQGNSA. V lost 5 bases, J lost 4 bases, and 1 base stayed unmatched.

The chain is built from TRBV6-5 and TRBJ2-1; 7 nucleotides match TRBD1. CDR1 is MNHEY, CDR2 SVGAGI, per germline. The CDR3 extends over 15 amino acids. The V and J ends lost 8 bases and 4 bases, in that order; junction bases with no gene match: 11. CDR3 sequence reads: CASSKTGTAYNEQFF. CDR3 nucleotides: TGTGCCAGCTCAAAAACCGGGACAGCTTACAATGAGCAGTTCTTC.

This clone was picked up one time. CDR3 DNA: TGTGCCAGCAGCCCAACAGCCGGGGGGAGCACCGGGGAGCTGTTTTTT. Its translation: CASSPTAGGSTGELFF. The chain links TRBV7-6 to TRBJ2-2; 7 bases align to TRBD2. V shed 5 bases, J shed 4 bases, and the junction held 10 bases outside the gene matches. Germline CDR1 is SGHVS and CDR2 is FNYEAQ. The CDR3 contains 16 residues.

This clone was seen a single time. The chain combines TRBV19 with TRBJ1-3, with D hard to call. V lost 6 bases and J lost 3, with 9 bases in between. The CDR3 has 13 amino acids. The germline CDR1 and CDR2 sequences are LNHDA and SQIVND (reference sequence). As DNA, the CDR3 is TGTGCCAGTAGCAGTGCGGGTGGAAACACCATATATTTT. Its protein is CASSSAGGNTIYF.

The CDR3 nucleotides read TGTGCCAGCCCCCTCGGACTAGTGACGGATGAGCAGTTCTTC. Its protein is CASPLGLVTDEQFF. The rearrangement uses TRBV5-5 and TRBJ2-1; TRBD2 matches 7 bases. V lost 7 bases, J lost 8 bases, and 12 bases stayed unmatched. Germline CDR1 is SGHKS and CDR2 is YYEKEE (reference sequence). The CDR3 is 14 amino acids.

The chain carries TRBV9 and TRBJ2-1; TRBD1 matches at 9 bases. The CDR3 extends over 15 amino acids. Germline CDR1 reads SGDLS; CDR2 reads YYNGEE. J was trimmed by 8 bases and V by 0 bases; bases with no gene match: 6. The CDR3 region has the DNA TGTGCCAGCAGCGTAGCTGGGACAGGGCGGGATGAGCAGTTCTTC. This gives the protein CASSVAGTGRDEQFF.

CDR3 region: CASSATSGTDQPQHF. The CDR3 DNA sequence: TGTGCCAGCAGTGCTACGTCCGGGACAGATCAGCCCCAGCATTTT. The chain couples TRBV6-1 to TRBJ1-5; 7 nucleotides line up with TRBD1. The CDR3 has 15 residues. Germline loops: CDR1 MNHNS, CDR2 SASEGT. Germline trimming cut 4 bases from V and 5 bases from J; bases unmatched to any gene: 8.

This chain links TRBV7-6 with TRBJ2-3; 11 nucleotides match TRBD2. Germline V gene data show CDR1 as SGHVS and CDR2 as FNYEAQ. The V gene end was trimmed by 1 base and the J gene end by 6 bases; junction bases not matched to a gene: 6. The CDR3 is 16 amino acids. The CDR3 sequence is CASSLGSGGAGDTQYF. CDR3 coding DNA: TGTGCCAGCAGCTTAGGTAGCGGGGGGGCCGGGGATACGCAGTATTTT.

This clone was seen a handful of times. The chain carries TRBV6-6 and TRBJ2-3, with 13 positions matching TRBD2. J was trimmed by 6 bases and V by 5 bases; bases with no gene match: 5. The CDR3 spans 15 residues. CDR1 and CDR2 (germline): MNHNY, SVGAGI (reference sequence). This CDR3 is CASSTSGGGADTQYF. The CDR3 coding sequence is TGTGCCAGCAGTACTAGCGGGGGGGGAGCTGATACGCAGTATTTT.

The chain has TRBV11-2 and TRBJ1-2, with TRBD1 as a possible D gene (6 bases). Germline V gene sequence: CDR1 SGHAT, CDR2 FQNNGV. With 1 base removed from V and 5 bases from J, the gap between germline ends came to 8 bases. This CDR3 spans 13 amino acids. DNA for the CDR3: TGTGCCAGCAGCTTAGGGACAGCATATGGCTACACCTTC. Its translation: CASSLGTAYGYTF. The whole variable domain, filled in from reference TRBV11-2 and TRBJ1-2, reads EAGVAQSPRYKIIEKRQSVAFWCNPISGHATLYWYQQILGQGPKLLIQFQNNGVVDDSQLPKDRFSAERLKGVDSTLKIQPAKLEDSAVYLCASSLGTAYGYTFGSGTRLTVV.

This chain uses TRBV19 with TRBJ2-3; D may be TRBD2 (7 bases). Germline lookup yields CDR1 LNHDA and CDR2 SQIVND (reference sequence). The CDR3 length is 14 residues. For the CDR3, the DNA is TGTGCGACTCGTGGGGGGGCGTCAGCAGATACGCAGTATTTT. Translating it yields CATRGGASADTQYF.